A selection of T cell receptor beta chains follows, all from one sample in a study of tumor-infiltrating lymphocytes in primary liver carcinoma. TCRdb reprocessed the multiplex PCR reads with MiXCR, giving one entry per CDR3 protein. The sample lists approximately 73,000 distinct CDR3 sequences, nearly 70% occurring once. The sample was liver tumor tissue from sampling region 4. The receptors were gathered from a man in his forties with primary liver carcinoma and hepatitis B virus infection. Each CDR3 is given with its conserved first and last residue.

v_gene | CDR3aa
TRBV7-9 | CASRSTSGLYTQYF
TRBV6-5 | CAIQGGVIDNSPLHF
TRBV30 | CAWSTQQVNTF
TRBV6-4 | CASSGTCGSTDTQYF
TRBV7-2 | CASSYPGRPDTQYF
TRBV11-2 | CASSLPLAYNEQFF
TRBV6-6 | CAVGGQQHFYEQYF
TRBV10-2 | CASSRSLNEQYF
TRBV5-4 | CASSLGEGNTGELFF
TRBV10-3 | CAISTGTTDTQYF
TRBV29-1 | CSVAKGQTSTEAFF
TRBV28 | CASRGVGLAGLNTGELFF
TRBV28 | CASNQPWDPSSYEQYF
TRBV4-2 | CASSRVTGDYEQYF
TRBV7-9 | CASSFIGGGYEQYF
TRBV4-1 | CASSQDGGNTEAFF
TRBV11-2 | CASCLQINTKAFF
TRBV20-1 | CSASEQLYEQYF
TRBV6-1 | CGSRHFRGNEQYF
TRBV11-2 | CASSQEGAAPQNF
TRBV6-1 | CASSERWANYGYTF
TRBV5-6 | CASSFDSRGAIEQYF
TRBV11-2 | CASPQGARNTIYF
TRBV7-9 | CASSLATSGTDTQYF
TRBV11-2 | CAGGGGDQETQYF
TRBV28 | CASSLGLAEGQETQYF
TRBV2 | CASSEAWRETQYF
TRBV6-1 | CASSLTGEAKYIQYF
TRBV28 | CASGSPLAALGNEQFF
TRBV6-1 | CVSSVRQGPAENTQYF
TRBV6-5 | CASSDVKTGAVEKLFF
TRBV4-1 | CASSQDGTSGSRFF
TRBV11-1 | CASSLGGPISYEQYF
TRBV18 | CVSSPGHTEAFF
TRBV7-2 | CASSPRLGEKLFF
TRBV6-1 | CASSNSTGTASEQYF
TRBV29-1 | CSVGLDRRSEQYF
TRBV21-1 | CASSKVHGFEGGYTF
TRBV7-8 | CASSPGTGINYGYTF
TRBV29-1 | CSAEEGRNEKLFF
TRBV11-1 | CASGYTPMNTKAFF
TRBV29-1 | CNVRIGATNEKLFF
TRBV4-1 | CANLGWSNEQYF
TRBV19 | CASSPRSLGETQYF
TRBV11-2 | CASSFRGTEFLVGEQNF
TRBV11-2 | CASSLGGTLPYEQYF